One and the same sample provided the 7 T cell receptor beta chains below, sequenced in a study of blood T cell repertoires in COVID-19. Data came from immunoSEQ multiplex PCR; TCRdb stores just in-frame clones and leaves some out. Here the sample spans 150,000 to 200,000 clones, around 80% being singletons. The sequencing input was peripheral blood. The receptors derive from a man in his 70s with active or convalescent COVID-19.

The rearrangement uses TRBV7-2 and TRBJ2-2, with 9 bases aligning to TRBD2. From germline, CDR1 is SGHTA and CDR2 FQGNSA. V shed 5 bases, J shed 10 bases, and the junction held 5 bases outside the gene matches. The CDR3 length is 13 residues. CDR3 sequence reads: CASSDRLAAELFF. CDR3 nucleotides: TGTGCCAGCAGCGACCGACTAGCGGCGGAGCTGTTTTTT.

The chain joins TRBV11-2 to TRBJ1-1; possibly TRBD1 for D (5 bases). V gave up 5 bases and J gave up 1 base, with 8 bases separating them. CDR1 is SGHAT, CDR2 FQNNGV, per germline. The CDR3 contains 13 residues. CDR3 nucleotide sequence: TGTGCCAGCAGCCGCGACAGGAACACTGAAGCTTTCTTT. It yields the protein CASSRDRNTEAFF.

This clone was seen a handful of times. The J gene is TRBJ1-1, the V gene TRBV5-1, with 7 nucleotides matching TRBD1. J was trimmed by 3 bases and V by 5 bases; bases with no gene match: 4. Germline assignment: CDR1 SGHRS and CDR2 YFSETQ. There are 13 residues in the CDR3. The CDR3 DNA sequence: TGCGCCAGCAGACAGGGGTTTGACACTGAAGCTTTCTTT. Encoded protein: CASRQGFDTEAFF. Filled out from reference TRBV5-1 and TRBJ1-1, the complete variable domain reads KAGVTQTPRYLIKTRGQQVTLSCSPISGHRSVSWYQQTPGQGLQFLFEYFSETQRNKGNFPGRFSGRQFSNSRSEMNVSTLELGDSALYLCASRQGFDTEAFFGQGTRLTVV.

The chain uses TRBV7-9 and TRBJ1-1; D is unclear. The CDR3 is made up of 13 amino acids. V gave up 3 bases and J gave up 3 bases, with 8 bases separating them. From germline, CDR1 is SEHNR and CDR2 FQNEAQ (reference sequence). CDR3 region: CASSLFEDTEAFF. The CDR3 DNA is TGTGCCAGCAGCTTGTTCGAGGACACTGAAGCTTTCTTT.

V gene TRBV18 combines with J gene TRBJ2-1; D remains ambiguous. The CDR3 contains 17 residues. V lost 1 base, J lost 0 bases, and 13 bases lay in between. CDR1 KGHSH and CDR2 LQKENI come from the germline V gene. CDR3 protein: CASSPRYFDSSYNEQFF. As DNA, the CDR3 is TGTGCCAGCTCACCACGTTACTTCGATAGCTCCTACAATGAGCAGTTCTTC.

The rearrangement uses TRBV6-1 and TRBJ1-5; D not resolved. Trimming took 4 bases from V and 0 from J, leaving 16 bases between them. Germline values: CDR1 MNHNS, CDR2 SASEGT. This CDR3 has 17 amino acids. The CDR3 bases are TGTGCCAGCAGTGGTATGAGGGCGCAGAATAGCAATCAGCCCCAGCATTTT. Translated, it gives CASSGMRAQNSNQPQHF.

This chain connects TRBV4-1 to TRBJ2-2; maybe TRBD1 (6 bases). The germline V gene has CDR1 MGHRA and CDR2 YSYEKL. The CDR3 is made up of 15 amino acids. Trimming stripped 6 bases from V and 1 base from J, with 12 bases between. DNA of the CDR3: TGCGCCAGCAGTCGACCGGGACAGAACACCGGGGAGCTGTTTTTT. The encoded protein is CASSRPGQNTGELFF.